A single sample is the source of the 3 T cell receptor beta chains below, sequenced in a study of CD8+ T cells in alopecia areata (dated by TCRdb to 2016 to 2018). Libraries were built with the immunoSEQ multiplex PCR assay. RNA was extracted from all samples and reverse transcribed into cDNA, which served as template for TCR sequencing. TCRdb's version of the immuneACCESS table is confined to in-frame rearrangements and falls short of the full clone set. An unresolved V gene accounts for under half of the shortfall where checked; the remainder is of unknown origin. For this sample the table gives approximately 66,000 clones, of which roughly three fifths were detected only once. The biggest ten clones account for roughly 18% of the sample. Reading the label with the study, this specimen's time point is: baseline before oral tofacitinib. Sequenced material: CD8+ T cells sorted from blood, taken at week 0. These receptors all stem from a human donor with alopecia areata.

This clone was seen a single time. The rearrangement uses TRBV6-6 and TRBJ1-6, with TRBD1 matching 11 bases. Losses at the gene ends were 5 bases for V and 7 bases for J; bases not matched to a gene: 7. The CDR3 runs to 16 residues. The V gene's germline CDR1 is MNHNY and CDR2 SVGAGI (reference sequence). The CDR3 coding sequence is TGTGCCAGCAGTGCCCGGACAGGGGGCAGGAATTCACCCCTCCACTTT. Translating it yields CASSARTGGRNSPLHF.

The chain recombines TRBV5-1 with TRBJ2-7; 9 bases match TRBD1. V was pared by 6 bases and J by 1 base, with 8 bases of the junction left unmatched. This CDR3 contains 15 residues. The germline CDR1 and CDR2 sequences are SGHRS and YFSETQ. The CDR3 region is CASTDGTGRSYEQYF. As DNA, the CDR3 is TGCGCCAGCACTGATGGGACAGGGCGATCCTACGAGCAGTACTTC.

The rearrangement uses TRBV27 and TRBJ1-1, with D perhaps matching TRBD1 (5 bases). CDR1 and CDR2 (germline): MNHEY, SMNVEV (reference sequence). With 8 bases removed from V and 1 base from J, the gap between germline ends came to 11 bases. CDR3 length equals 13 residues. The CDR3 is CASGRGRNTEAFF. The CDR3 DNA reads TGTGCCAGCGGTCGGGGGAGGAACACTGAAGCTTTCTTT.